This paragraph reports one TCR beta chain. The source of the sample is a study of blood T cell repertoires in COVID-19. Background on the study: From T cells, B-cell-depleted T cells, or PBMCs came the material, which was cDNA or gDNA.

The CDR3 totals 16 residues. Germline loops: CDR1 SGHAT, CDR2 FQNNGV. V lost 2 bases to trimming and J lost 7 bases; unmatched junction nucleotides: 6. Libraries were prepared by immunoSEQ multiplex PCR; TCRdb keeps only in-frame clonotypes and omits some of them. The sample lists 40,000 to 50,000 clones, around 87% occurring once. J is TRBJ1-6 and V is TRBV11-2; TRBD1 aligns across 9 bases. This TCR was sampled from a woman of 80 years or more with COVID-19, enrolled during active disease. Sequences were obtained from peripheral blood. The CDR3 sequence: CASSLSTGGPNSPLHF. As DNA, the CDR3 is TGTGCCAGCAGCTTAAGCACAGGGGGCCCAAATTCACCCCTCCACTTT.